Shown below are 2 T cell receptor beta chains from a single sample sequenced in a study of cytomegalovirus exposure and HLA in healthy donors. The PCR had 60 Vbeta and 13 Jbeta primers. This table comes from immunoSEQ multiplex PCR, and its TCRdb copy is limited to in-frame clones, with some not included. The table has hundreds of thousands of clones, 78% seen once. The sample comprised PBMCs. The receptors were gathered from a male donor in good health and CMV-seronegative.

The genes are TRBV7-9 and TRBJ2-1; 14 nucleotides align to TRBD2. V lost 0 bases, J lost 7 bases, and 2 bases stayed unmatched. In germline, CDR1 is SEHNR, CDR2 FQNEAQ (reference sequence). This CDR3 is 16 amino acids long. The CDR3 coding sequence is TGTGCCAGCAGCTTAGCGGGGACTAGCGGGAGAAATGAGCAGTTCTTC. This sequence encodes CASSLAGTSGRNEQFF.

In its sample, this clone was seen a few times. The chain joins TRBV27 to TRBJ2-7; D not resolved. Trimming removed 4 bases from V and 1 base from J, with 5 bases in between. CDR1 is MNHEY, CDR2 SMNVEV, per germline (reference sequence). The length of the CDR3 is 12 residues. The CDR3 reads CASSSKSYEQYF. In nucleotides, the CDR3 is TGTGCCAGCAGTTCCAAATCCTACGAGCAGTACTTC.